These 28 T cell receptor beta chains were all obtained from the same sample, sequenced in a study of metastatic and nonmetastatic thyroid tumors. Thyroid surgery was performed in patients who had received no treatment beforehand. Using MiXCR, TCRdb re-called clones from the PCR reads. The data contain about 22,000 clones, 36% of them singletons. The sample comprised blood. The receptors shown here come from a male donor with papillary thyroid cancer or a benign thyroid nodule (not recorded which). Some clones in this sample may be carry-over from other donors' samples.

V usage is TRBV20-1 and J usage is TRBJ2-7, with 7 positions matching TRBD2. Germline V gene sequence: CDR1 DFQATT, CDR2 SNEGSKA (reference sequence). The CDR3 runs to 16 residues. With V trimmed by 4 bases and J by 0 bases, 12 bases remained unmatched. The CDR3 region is CSANRLAERSSYEQYF. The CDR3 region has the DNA TGCAGTGCTAATAGGCTAGCGGAACGGAGCTCCTACGAGCAGTACTTC.

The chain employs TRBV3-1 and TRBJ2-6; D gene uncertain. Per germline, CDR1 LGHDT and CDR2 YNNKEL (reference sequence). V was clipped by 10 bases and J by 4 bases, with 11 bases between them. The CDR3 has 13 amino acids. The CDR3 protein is CATSFPGANVLTF. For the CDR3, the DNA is TGTGCCACGTCCTTTCCGGGGGCCAACGTCCTGACTTTC.

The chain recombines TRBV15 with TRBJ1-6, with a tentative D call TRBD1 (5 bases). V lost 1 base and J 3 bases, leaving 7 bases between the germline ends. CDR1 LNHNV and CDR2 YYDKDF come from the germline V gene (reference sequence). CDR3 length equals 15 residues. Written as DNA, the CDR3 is TGTGCCACCAGCAGAGGACAGAGCTATAATTCACCCCTCCACTTT. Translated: CATSRGQSYNSPLHF.

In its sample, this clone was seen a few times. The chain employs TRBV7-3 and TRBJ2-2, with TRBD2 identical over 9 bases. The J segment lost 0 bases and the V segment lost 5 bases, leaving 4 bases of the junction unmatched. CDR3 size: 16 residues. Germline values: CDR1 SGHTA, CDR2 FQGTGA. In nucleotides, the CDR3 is TGTGCCAGCAGCATCCTAGCGGGGACGAACACCGGGGAGCTGTTTTTT. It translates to CASSILAGTNTGELFF. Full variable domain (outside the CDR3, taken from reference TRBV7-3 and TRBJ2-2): GAGVSQTPSNKVTEKGKYVELRCDPISGHTALYWYRQSLGQGPEFLIYFQGTGAADDSGLPNDRFFAVRPEGSVSTLKIQRTERGDSAVYLCASSILAGTNTGELFFGEGSRLTVL.

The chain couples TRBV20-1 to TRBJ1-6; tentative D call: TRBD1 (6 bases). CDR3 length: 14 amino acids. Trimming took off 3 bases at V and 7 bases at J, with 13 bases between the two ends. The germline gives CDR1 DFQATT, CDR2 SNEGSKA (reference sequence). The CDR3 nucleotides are TGCAGTGCTAGTCTTTCCAGGGGAAATTCACCCCTCCACTTT. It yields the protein CSASLSRGNSPLHF.

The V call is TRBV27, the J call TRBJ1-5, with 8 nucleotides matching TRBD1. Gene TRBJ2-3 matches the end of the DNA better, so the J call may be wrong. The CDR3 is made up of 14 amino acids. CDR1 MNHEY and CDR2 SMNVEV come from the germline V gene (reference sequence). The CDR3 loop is CASSSQGANQPQYF. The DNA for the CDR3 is TGTGCCAGCAGTTCGCAGGGGGCCAATCAGCCCCAGTATTTT.

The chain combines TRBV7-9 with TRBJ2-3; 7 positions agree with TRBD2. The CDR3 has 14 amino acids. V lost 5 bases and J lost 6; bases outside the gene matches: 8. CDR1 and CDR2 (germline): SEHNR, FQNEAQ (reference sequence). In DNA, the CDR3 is TGTGCCAGCAGCGCGGGACTACCGGGGGATACGCAGTATTTT. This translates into CASSAGLPGDTQYF.

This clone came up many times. The CDR3 spells CASGGTESSYNEQFF. DNA of the CDR3: TGTGCTAGTGGCGGGACGGAGAGCTCCTACAATGAGCAGTTCTTC. The J gene is TRBJ2-1, the V gene TRBV12-5; D could derive from TRBD1 or TRBD2 (5 bases each). Per the germline V gene, CDR1 is LGHNT and CDR2 is FRNRAP. The CDR3 consists of 15 residues. Trimming left V 6 bases short and J 0 bases short, with 12 bases between.

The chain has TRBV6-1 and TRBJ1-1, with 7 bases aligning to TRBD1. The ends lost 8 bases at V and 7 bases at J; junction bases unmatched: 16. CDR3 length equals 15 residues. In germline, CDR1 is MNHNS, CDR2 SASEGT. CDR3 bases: TGTGCCAGCTATCCTGCGGGCGCAGGGGGTCTTGAAGCTTTCTTT. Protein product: CASYPAGAGGLEAFF.

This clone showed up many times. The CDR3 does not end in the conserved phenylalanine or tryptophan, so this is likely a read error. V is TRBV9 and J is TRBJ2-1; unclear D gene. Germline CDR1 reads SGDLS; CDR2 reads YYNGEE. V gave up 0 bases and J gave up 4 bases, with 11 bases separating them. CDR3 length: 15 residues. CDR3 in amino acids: CASSVVGTRYNEQFV. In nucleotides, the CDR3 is TGTGCCAGCAGCGTAGTGGGTACCCGTTACAATGAGCAGTTCGTC.

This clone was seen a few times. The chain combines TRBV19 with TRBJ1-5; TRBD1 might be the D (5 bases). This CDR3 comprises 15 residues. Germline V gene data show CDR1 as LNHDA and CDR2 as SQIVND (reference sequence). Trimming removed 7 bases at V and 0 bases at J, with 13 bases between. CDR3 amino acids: CASTYTGDSNQPQHF. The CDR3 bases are TGTGCCAGTACCTATACGGGGGATAGCAATCAGCCCCAGCATTTT.

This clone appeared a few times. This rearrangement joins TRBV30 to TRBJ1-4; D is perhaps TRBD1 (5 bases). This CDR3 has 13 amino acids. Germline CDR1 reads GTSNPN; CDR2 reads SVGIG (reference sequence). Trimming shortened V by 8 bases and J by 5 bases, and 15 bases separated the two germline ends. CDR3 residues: CAGASGGNEKLFF. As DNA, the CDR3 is TGTGCCGGAGCCTCCGGGGGGAATGAAAAACTGTTTTTT.

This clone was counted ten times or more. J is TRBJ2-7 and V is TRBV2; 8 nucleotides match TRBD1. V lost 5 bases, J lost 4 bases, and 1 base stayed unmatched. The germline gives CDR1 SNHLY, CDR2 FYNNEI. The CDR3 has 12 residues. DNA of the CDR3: TGTGCCAGCAGTAGACAGGGGTACGAGCAGTACTTC. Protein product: CASSRQGYEQYF.

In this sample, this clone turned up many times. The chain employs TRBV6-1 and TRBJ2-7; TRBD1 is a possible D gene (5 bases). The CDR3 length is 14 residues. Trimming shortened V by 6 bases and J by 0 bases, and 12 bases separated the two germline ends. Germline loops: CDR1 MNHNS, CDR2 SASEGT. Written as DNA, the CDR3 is TGTGCCAGCAGAATAAAGGACACCTCCTACGAGCAGTACTTC. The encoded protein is CASRIKDTSYEQYF.

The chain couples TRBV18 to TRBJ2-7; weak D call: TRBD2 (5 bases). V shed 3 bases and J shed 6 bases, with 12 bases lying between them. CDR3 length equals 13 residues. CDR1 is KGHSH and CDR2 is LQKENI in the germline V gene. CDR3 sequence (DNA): TGTGCCAGCTCACCCTCTCGGGGTGGCGAGCAGTACTTC. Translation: CASSPSRGGEQYF. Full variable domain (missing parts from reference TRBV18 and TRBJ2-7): NAGVMQNPRHLVRRRGQEARLRCSPMKGHSHVYWYRQLPEEGLKFMVYLQKENIIDESGMPKERFSAEFPKEGPSILRIQQVVRGDSAAYFCASSPSRGGEQYFGPGTRLTVT.

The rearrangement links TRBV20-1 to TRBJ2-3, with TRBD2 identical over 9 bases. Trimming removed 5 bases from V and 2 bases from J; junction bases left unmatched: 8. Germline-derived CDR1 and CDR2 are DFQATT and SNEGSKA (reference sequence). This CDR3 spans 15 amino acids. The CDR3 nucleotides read TGCAGTGCTCCCTTAGCGGGAGCGCCCACAGATACGCAGTATTTT. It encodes CSAPLAGAPTDTQYF.

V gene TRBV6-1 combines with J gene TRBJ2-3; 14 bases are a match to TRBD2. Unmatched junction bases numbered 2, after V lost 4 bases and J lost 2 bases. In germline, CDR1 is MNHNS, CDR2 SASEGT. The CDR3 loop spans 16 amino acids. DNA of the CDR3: TGTGCCAGCAGTGCGGGACTAGCGGGGGCCACAGATACGCAGTATTTT. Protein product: CASSAGLAGATDTQYF.

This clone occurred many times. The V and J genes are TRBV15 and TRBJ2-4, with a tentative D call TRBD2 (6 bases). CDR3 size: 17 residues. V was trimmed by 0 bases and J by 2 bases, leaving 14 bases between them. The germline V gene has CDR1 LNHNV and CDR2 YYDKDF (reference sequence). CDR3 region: CATSRDRSAGPKNIQYF. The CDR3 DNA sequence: TGTGCCACCAGCAGAGATCGGTCGGCGGGACCCAAAAACATTCAGTACTTC.

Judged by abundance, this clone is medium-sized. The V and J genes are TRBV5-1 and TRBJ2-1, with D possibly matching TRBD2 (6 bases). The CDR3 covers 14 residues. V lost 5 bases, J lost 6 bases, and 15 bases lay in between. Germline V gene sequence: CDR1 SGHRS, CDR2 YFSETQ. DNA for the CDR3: TGCGCCAGCAGATTGACTAGGGAAAGCAATGAGCAGTTCTTC. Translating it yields CASRLTRESNEQFF.

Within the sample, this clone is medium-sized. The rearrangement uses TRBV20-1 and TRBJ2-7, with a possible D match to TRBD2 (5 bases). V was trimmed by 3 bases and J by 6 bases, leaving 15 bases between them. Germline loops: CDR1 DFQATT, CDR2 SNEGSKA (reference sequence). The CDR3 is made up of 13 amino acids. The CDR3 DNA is TGCAGTGCTAGCCAACTAGGGAACTCCGAGCAGTACTTC. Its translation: CSASQLGNSEQYF.

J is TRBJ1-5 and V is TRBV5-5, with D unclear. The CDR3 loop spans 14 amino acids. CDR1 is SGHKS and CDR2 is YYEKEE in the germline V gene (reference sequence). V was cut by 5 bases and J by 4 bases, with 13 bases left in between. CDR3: CASRPGVGNQPQHF. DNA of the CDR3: TGTGCCAGCAGACCTGGAGTGGGGAATCAGCCCCAGCATTTT.

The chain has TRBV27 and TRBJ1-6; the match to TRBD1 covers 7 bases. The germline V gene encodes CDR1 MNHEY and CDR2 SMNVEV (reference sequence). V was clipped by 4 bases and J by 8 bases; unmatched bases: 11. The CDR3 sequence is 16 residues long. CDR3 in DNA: TGTGCCAGCAGTTACAACAGGGGATCCCGAGATTCACCCCTCCACTTT. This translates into CASSYNRGSRDSPLHF.

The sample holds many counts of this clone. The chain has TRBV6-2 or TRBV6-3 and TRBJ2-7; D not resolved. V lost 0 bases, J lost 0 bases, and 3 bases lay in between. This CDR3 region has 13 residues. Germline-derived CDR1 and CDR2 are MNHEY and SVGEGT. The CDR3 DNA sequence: TGTGCCAGCAGTTACTCGCGCTCCTACGAGCAGTACTTC. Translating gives CASSYSRSYEQYF.

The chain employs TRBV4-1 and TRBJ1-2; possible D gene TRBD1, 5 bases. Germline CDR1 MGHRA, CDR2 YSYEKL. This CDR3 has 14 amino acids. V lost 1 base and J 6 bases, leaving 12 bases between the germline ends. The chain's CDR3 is CASSQASLGDGYTF. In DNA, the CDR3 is TGCGCCAGCAGCCAAGCCAGTCTGGGGGATGGCTACACCTTC.

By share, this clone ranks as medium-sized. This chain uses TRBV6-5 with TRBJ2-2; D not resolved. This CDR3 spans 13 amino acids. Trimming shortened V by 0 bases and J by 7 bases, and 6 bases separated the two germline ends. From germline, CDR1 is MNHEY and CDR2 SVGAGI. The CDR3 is CASSYSAGGELFF. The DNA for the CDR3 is TGTGCCAGCAGTTACTCAGCTGGCGGGGAGCTGTTTTTT.

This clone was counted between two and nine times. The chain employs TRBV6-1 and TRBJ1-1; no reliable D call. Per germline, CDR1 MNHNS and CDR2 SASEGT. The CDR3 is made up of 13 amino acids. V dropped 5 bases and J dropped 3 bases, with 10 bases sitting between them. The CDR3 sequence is CASSRERDTEAFF. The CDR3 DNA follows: TGTGCCAGCAGTCGAGAGAGGGACACTGAAGCTTTCTTT.

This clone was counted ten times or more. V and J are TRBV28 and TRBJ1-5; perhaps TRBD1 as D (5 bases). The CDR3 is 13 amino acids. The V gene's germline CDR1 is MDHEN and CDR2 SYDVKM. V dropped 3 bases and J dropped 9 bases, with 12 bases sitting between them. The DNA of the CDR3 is TGTGCCAGCAGTTTGACAGCCCCGCCGCCCCAGCATTTT. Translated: CASSLTAPPPQHF.

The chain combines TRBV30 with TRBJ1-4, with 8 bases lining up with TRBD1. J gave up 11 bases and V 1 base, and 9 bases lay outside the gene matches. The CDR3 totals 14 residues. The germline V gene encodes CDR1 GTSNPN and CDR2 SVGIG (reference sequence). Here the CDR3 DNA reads TGTGCCTGGAGTGACGGACAGGGAAGGAAGAAACTGTTTTTT. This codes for CAWSDGQGRKKLFF.